This TCR beta chain was documented in a study of graft-versus-host responses after intestinal transplantation (dated by TCRdb to the early 2020s). In terms of the full investigation: The transplants that recipients got were multivisceral, liver-intestinal, or isolated intestinal. After intestinal transplantation, graft-versus-host and host-versus-graft alloreactive T cell clones in the graft, circulation and bone marrow were tracked using bulk TCR-beta CDR3 sequencing. The cohort enrolled roughly 25 intestinal transplant recipients including one retransplant, and a few patients lacking pretransplant specimens were excluded. Rather than going through the commercial service, samples from a few later patients were sequenced in-house on an Illumina MiSeq and processed with MiXCR. All recipients received anti-thymocyte globulin induction followed by maintenance tacrolimus and steroids for around three years. Donor T cell macrochimerism was defined as a peak of at least 4% donor T cells among recipient peripheral blood mononuclear cells. Alloreactive clones were identified by sequencing pre-transplant mixed lymphocyte reaction products and comparing these products with unstimulated pre-transplant donor and recipient T cells.

The full study reports these points: In patients with donor T cell macrochimerism, the allografts had high GvH to HvG T cell clonal ratios. The relatively low number and heterogeneity of intestinal transplant patients limited the conclusions. Early after transplant, peak levels of circulating GvH clones were associated with declines in HvG clones. GvH clones were detected in recipient bone marrow, and some of these GvH clones were observed earlier in ileal mucosa or blood, consistent with an intestinal mucosal origin.

The germline V gene yields SGHDN for CDR1 and FVKESK for CDR2. The CDR3 numbers 13 residues from cysteine through phenylalanine. CDR3 DNA is the only sequence kept; it has 39 bases, read in frame from the first base. V is pared back by 3 bases and J by 8 bases, with 11 bases lying between the germline termini. Blood samples were collected up to 4 times in the first month after transplant and then at least monthly when available. The method was the immunoSEQ multiplex PCR assay. For most patients, genomic DNA was subjected to high-throughput TCR-beta CDR3 sequencing by Adaptive Biotechnologies. In the authors' own workflow: Adaptive's ImmunoSEQ software supplied the TCR sequencing data for around 19 patients, while MiXCR and VDJtools were used to process a few other patients. CDR3 nucleotide sequences shared between donor and recipient were removed because their origin could not be assigned. At least 2-fold expansion over unstimulated cells and a minimum CFSE-low frequency of 0.002% (template counts) or 0.001% (read counts) were required for clones to be classified as alloreactive. Clones were considered mappable if detected in sequenced pre-transplant spleen, lymph node, or MLR CFSE-low populations of the donor or recipient. The cumulative frequency of alloreactive clones was calculated as a percentage of all sequences, weighted by copy number. This immuneACCESS table, as held by TCRdb, lists in-frame sequences with V and J called but not all clones. Of the missing ones, under half trace to an unresolved V gene in checked studies; the others have no known cause. V, J and clone size were drawn from that table, and D and trimming were deduced from the DNA. The sample records about 47,000 clones, roughly 93% of which are singletons. The biggest ten clones account for under 7.5% of the sample.

About this clone itself: Its target antigen remains unknown. No qualities accompany the bases; no much larger clone lies one base away.

The TCR sequence derives from a human patient who received an intestinal transplant, so some T cells may come from the graft donor. The chain couples TRBV14 to TRBJ2-1; the D gene lacks a confident call. The sequenced sample was PBMCs, obtained around 800 days after a first intestinal transplant, on the day of a second. The DNA reads as follows: TGTGCCAGCAGCCACCTTGGAGCCCATGAGCAGTTCTTC. Its translation reads: CASSHLGAHEQFF.